These 13 T cell receptor beta chains share one sample of origin, sequenced in a study of blood T cell repertoires in COVID-19. The method was immunoSEQ multiplex PCR; TCRdb's version includes in-frame clones alone and lacks a portion of them. The profile covers roughly 190,000 clones, with 75% to 85% appearing a single time and approximately 6.9% taken by the ten largest. The material sequenced was peripheral blood. The origin of the receptors is a man aged 55 to 70 with acute or convalescent COVID-19.

This chain connects TRBV7-9 to TRBJ1-1; D possibly corresponds to TRBD1 (6 bases). Germline lookup yields CDR1 SEHNR and CDR2 FQNEAQ (reference sequence). V gave up 6 bases and J gave up 1 base, with 12 bases separating them. The CDR3 extends over 14 amino acids. The CDR3 protein is CASRPGQWNTEAFF. CDR3 coding DNA: TGTGCCAGCAGACCCGGACAGTGGAACACTGAAGCTTTCTTT.

This clone was recorded once. This sequence joins TRBV3-1 (or the pseudogene TRBV3-2) and TRBJ2-4; 8 bases map to TRBD1. Germline lookup yields CDR1 LGHDT and CDR2 YNNKEL (reference sequence). This CDR3 has 23 amino acids. V dropped 2 bases and J dropped 2; count of bases not matched to a gene: 26. CDR3 region: CASSQPYRGNRGNPALPKNIQYF. The CDR3 bases are TGTGCCAGCAGCCAACCATACAGGGGGAACAGGGGGAATCCTGCCTTGCCCAAAAACATTCAGTACTTC.

This chain uses TRBV7-9 with TRBJ2-3; perhaps TRBD2 as D (5 bases). CDR3 length equals 12 residues. The ends were cut back, 7 bases at V and 6 bases at J, with 11 bases in the middle. Germline values: CDR1 SEHNR, CDR2 FQNEAQ (reference sequence). The CDR3 sequence is CASKGGTDTQYF. The CDR3 bases are TGTGCCAGCAAAGGAGGTACCGATACGCAGTATTTT.

This sequence joins TRBV6-6 and TRBJ1-1; 9 nucleotides line up with TRBD1. Trimming cost V 5 bases and J 4 bases; bases outside gene matches: 8. CDR1 MNHNY and CDR2 SVGAGI come from the germline V gene (reference sequence). The CDR3 sequence is 15 residues long. CDR3 protein: CASSKEQGAGTEAFF. In DNA form, the CDR3 reads TGTGCCAGCAGTAAGGAACAGGGGGCGGGCACTGAAGCTTTCTTT.

The V and J genes are TRBV19 and TRBJ1-1; 7 bases line up with TRBD1. The CDR3 is 16 residues long. The J segment lost 2 bases and the V segment lost 6 bases, leaving 12 bases of the junction unmatched. CDR1 LNHDA and CDR2 SQIVND come from the germline V gene (reference sequence). CDR3 DNA sequence: TGTGCCAGTAGAACCCCTGCGACAGGGAAAAACACTGAAGCTTTCTTT. This gives the protein CASRTPATGKNTEAFF. The variable domain in full, completed from reference TRBV19 and TRBJ1-1, reads DGGITQSPKYLFRKEGQNVTLSCEQNLNHDAMYWYRQDPGQGLRLIYYSQIVNDFQKGDIAEGYSVSREKKESFPLTVTSAQKNPTAFYLCASRTPATGKNTEAFFGQGTRLTVV.

The gene calls are TRBV6-5 and TRBJ2-1; D is possibly TRBD1 (6 bases). Germline V gives CDR1 MNHEY, CDR2 SVGAGI. The V gene lost 10 bases and the J gene lost 5 bases, with 12 bases spanning the gap. This CDR3 has 12 residues. This CDR3 reads CATLTGHNEQFF. CDR3 coding DNA: TGTGCCACCTTGACAGGACACAATGAGCAGTTCTTC.

This clone was found once. CDR3 protein: CASSYGQTTGELFF. In DNA, the CDR3 is TGTGCCAGCAGCTACGGACAGACCACCGGGGAGCTGTTTTTT. The chain couples TRBV9 to TRBJ2-2, with D perhaps matching TRBD1 (6 bases). V lost 4 bases, J lost 4 bases, and 11 bases lay in between. The CDR3 totals 14 residues. CDR1 is SGDLS and CDR2 is YYNGEE in the germline V gene.

This clone was counted only a few times. The rearrangement joins TRBV29-1 to TRBJ1-2; TRBD1 is a possible D gene (5 bases). Germline V gene lookup returns CDR1 SQVTM and CDR2 ANQGSEA. V lost 3 bases, J lost 6 bases, and 11 bases lay in between. The CDR3 extends over 12 amino acids. The CDR3 loop reads CSVDWDSHGYTF. The CDR3 region has the DNA TGCAGCGTTGATTGGGACTCTCATGGCTACACCTTC.

The DNA of the CDR3 is TGTGCTAGTGATAATGTCGGTGAGCAGTTCTTC. It codes for CASDNVGEQFF. This sequence joins TRBV12-5 and TRBJ2-1; D unresolved. CDR1 is LGHNT, CDR2 FRNRAP, per germline. The V end was cut by 7 bases, the J end by 9 bases, with 10 bases between. CDR3 length: 11 amino acids.

The genes are TRBV9 and TRBJ1-2, with 7 nucleotides matching TRBD1. CDR3 length equals 16 residues. Germline CDR1 is SGDLS and CDR2 is YYNGEE. Losses at the gene ends were 4 bases for V and 8 bases for J; bases not matched to a gene: 17. CDR3 nucleotides: TGTGCCAGCAGCCTATTGAGTCTCCCAGGGGGGTCCGGCTACACCTTC. Translation: CASSLLSLPGGSGYTF.

The rearrangement uses TRBV27 and TRBJ2-1, with 7 bases matching TRBD2. Trimming cost V 8 bases and J 1 base; bases outside gene matches: 8. The CDR3 is 15 amino acids. Germline V lookup: CDR1 MNHEY, CDR2 SMNVEV (reference sequence). The CDR3 sequence: CASFGDYPSYNEQFF. DNA of the CDR3: TGTGCCAGCTTTGGGGACTATCCATCCTACAATGAGCAGTTCTTC.

The count of this clone is one. This chain connects TRBV7-9 to TRBJ2-1; D unresolved. There are 11 residues in the CDR3. V was clipped by 2 bases and J by 8 bases, with 4 bases between them. CDR1 and CDR2 (germline): SEHNR, FQNEAQ (reference sequence). Here the CDR3 reads CASSLLDEQFF. DNA for the CDR3: TGTGCCAGCAGCTTATTAGATGAGCAGTTCTTC.

The CDR3 bases are TGTGCCAGTAGTATGGCAGGGACTGTTAGTTTCTTT. Protein product: CASSMAGTVSFF. The chain joins TRBV19 to TRBJ1-1; D is perhaps TRBD1 (5 bases). The CDR3 loop spans 12 amino acids. Trimming took 3 bases from V and 13 from J, leaving 15 bases between them. Germline CDR1 is LNHDA and CDR2 is SQIVND (reference sequence).